The present TCR beta chain was sequenced within a study of T cells in Graves' hyperthyroidism and ophthalmopathy. Every diagnosis used clinical symptoms, serum thyroxine and TRAb, thyroid ultrasound and orbital computed tomography. Cells are PBMCs isolated from roughly 10 ml of fresh blood. Study-level points and caveats: Peripheral blood also featured most of the thyroid clonotypes expanded above 0.001.

The source material, RNA transcripts, was used to amplify TCR beta CDR3 regions. The study used the HTBI primer set for a first-round RT-PCR of the TCR CDR3. TCRdb redid the calling of the multiplex PCR reads with MiXCR, one entry per CDR3 protein. The sample yields 550,000 to 600,000 distinct CDR3 sequences, more than 13% seen once. Remarks on this clonotype: The antigen is undetermined.

V trimming: 10 bases; J trimming: 0 bases; junction bases outside the gene matches: 15. Germline V gene data show CDR1 as MNHNS and CDR2 as SASEGT. The CDR3 is 17 amino acids. The source of this sequence is a woman younger than 35 with Graves' ophthalmopathy. The rearrangement uses TRBV6-1 and TRBJ1-5, with 7 bases lining up with TRBD1. Sequencing used blood. This chain's CDR3 is CATKRWDSETSNQPQHF. The DNA of the CDR3 is TGTGCCACCAAAAGGTGGGACAGTGAGACTAGCAATCAGCCCCAGCATTTT.